This T cell receptor beta chain stems from a study of blood T cells in healthy people across ages. Notes on the study in general: The percentage of naive T cells correlated strongly with TCR beta diversity. Estimates drawn from one million T cells were deemed to understate diversity.

Between the trimmed V and J ends, which lost 1 base and 5 bases, there was a span of 14 bases. Germline loops: CDR1 DFQATT, CDR2 SNEGSKA (reference sequence). The CDR3 consists of 14 residues. The authors ran a second PCR of roughly 6 to 12 cycles using a sample-barcoded 5' primer and a J-beta primer mix. Tags on each cDNA molecule came from a template-switch adaptor with 12 random nucleotides. One entry per CDR3 protein, called by TCRdb with MiXCR from the 5' RACE reads. Here the sample spans 590,000 or so distinct CDR3 sequences, roughly 31% being singletons. This clonotype was recorded at least ten times. Its target is not known.

Sequencing used blood. The V call is TRBV20-1, the J call TRBJ2-5, with D perhaps being TRBD1 or TRBD2 (6 bases each). The receptor was isolated from a woman of 80 years or more in good health. In DNA form, the CDR3 reads TGCAGTGCTAGAGCGGGGGCTACCAGGGAGACCCAGTACTTC. Translation gives CSARAGATRETQYF.